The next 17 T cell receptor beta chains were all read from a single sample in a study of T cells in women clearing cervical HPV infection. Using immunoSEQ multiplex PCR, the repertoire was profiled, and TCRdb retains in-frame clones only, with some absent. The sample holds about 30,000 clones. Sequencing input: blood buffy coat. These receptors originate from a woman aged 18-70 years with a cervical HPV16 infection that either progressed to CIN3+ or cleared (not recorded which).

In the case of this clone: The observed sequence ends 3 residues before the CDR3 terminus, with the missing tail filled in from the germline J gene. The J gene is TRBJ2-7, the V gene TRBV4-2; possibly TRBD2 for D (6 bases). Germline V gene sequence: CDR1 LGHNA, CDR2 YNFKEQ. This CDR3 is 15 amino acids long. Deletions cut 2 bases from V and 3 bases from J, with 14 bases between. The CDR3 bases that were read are TGTGCCAGCAGCCAACCGCGGGGAAGAATCTACGAG. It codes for CASSQPRGRIYE. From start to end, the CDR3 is CASSQPRGRIYEQYF.

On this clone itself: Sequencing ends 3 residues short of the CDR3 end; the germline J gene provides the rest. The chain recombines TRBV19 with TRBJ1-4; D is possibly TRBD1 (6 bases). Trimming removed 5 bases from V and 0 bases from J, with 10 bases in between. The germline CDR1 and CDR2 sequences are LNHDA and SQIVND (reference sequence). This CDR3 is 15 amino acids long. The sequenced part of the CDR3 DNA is TGTGCCAGTAGTCAGGGGCCCTCAACTAATGAAAAA. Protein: CASSQGPSTNEK. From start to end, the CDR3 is CASSQGPSTNEKLFF. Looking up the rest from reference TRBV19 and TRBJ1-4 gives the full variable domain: DGGITQSPKYLFRKEGQNVTLSCEQNLNHDAMYWYRQDPGQGLRLIYYSQIVNDFQKGDIAEGYSVSREKKESFPLTVTSAQKNPTAFYLCASSQGPSTNEKLFFGSGTQLSVL.

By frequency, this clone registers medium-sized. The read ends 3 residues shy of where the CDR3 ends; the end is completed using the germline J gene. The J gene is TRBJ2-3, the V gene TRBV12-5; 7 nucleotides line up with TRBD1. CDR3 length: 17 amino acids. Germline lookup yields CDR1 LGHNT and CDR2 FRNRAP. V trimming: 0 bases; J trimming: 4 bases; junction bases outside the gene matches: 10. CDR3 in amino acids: CASGLVWETGFADTQYF. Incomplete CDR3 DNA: TGTGCTAGTGGTTTGGTATGGGAGACAGGGTTCGCAGATACG.

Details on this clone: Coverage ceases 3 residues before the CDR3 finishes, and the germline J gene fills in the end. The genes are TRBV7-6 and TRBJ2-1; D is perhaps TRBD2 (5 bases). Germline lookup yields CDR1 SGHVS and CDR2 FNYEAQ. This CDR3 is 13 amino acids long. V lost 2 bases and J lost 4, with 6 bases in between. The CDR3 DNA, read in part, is TGTGCCAGCAGCTTACGGACTTACAATGAG. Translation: CASSLRTYNE. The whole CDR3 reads CASSLRTYNEQFF.

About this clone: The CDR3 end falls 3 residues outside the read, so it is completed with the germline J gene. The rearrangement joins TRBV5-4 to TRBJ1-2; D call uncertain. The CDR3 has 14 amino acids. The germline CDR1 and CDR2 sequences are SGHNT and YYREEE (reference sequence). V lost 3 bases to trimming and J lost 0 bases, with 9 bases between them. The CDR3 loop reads CASSSGSANYGYTF. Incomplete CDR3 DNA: TGTGCCAGCAGCTCCGGGTCAGCTAACTATGGC.

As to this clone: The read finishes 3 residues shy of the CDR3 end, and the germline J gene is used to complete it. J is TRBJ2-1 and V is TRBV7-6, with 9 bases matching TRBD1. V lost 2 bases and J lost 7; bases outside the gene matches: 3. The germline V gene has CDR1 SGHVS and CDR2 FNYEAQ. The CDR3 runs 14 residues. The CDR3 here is CASSLNRGPNEQFF. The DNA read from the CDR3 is TGTGCCAGCAGCTTAAACAGGGGGCCTAATGAG.

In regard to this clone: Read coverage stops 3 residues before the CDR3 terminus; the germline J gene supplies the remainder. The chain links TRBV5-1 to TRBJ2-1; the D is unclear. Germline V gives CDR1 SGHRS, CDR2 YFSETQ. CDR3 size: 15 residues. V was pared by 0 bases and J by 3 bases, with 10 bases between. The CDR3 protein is CASSLVMGSYNEQFF. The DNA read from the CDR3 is TGCGCCAGCAGCTTGGTTATGGGCAGCTACAATGAG. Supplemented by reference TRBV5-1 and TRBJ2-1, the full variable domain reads KAGVTQTPRYLIKTRGQQVTLSCSPISGHRSVSWYQQTPGQGLQFLFEYFSETQRNKGNFPGRFSGRQFSNSRSEMNVSTLELGDSALYLCASSLVMGSYNEQFFGPGTRLTVL.

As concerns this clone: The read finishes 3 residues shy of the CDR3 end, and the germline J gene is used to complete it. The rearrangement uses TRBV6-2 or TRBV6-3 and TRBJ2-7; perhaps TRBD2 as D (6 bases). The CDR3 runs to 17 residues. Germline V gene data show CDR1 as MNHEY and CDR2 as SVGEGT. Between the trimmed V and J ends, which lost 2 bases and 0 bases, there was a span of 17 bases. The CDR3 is CASSYGPRRGVSYEQYF. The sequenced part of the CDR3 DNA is TGTGCCAGCAGTTACGGGCCGCGGCGGGGTGTCTCCTACGAG.

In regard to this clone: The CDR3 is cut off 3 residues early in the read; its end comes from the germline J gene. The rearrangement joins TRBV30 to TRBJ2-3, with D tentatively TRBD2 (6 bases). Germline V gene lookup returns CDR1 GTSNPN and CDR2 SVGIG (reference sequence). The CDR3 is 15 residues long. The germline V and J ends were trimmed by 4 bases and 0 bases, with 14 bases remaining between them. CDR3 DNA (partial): TGTGCCTGGACTAAGAATAGCGGAAGCACAGATACG. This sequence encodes CAWTKNSGSTDT. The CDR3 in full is CAWTKNSGSTDTQYF.

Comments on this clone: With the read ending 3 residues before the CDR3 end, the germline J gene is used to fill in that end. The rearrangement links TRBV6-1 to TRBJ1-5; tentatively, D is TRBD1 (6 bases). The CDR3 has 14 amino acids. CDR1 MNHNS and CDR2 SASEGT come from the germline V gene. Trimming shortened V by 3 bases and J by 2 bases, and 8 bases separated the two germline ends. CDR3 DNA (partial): TGTGCCAGCAGTGATCAGGGGCGCAATCAGCCC. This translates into CASSDQGRNQP. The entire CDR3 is CASSDQGRNQPQHF.

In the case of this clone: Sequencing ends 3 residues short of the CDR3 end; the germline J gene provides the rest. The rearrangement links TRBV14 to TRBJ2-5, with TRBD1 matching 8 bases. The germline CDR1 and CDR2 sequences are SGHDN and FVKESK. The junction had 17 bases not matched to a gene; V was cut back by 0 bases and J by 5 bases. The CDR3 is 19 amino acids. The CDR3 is CASSQDLRIGQGFRETQYF. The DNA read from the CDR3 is TGTGCCAGCAGCCAAGATTTAAGAATCGGACAGGGCTTTCGTGAGACC.

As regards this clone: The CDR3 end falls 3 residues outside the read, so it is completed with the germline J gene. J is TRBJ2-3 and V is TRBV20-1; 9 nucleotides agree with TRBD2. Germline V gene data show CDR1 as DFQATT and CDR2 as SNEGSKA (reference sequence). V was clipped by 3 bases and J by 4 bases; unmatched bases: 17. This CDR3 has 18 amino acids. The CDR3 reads CSASAGGLNWRGPDTQYF. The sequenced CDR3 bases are TGCAGTGCTAGTGCGGGAGGGCTAAACTGGCGGGGCCCAGATACG.

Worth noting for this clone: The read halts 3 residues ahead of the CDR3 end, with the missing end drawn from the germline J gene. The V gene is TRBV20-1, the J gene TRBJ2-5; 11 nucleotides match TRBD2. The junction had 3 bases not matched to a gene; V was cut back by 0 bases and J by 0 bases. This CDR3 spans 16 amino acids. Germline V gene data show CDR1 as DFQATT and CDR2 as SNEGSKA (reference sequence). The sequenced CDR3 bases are TGCAGTGCTAGAGATTTGGGACTAGCGGACCAAGAGACC. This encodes CSARDLGLADQET. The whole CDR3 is CSARDLGLADQETQYF.

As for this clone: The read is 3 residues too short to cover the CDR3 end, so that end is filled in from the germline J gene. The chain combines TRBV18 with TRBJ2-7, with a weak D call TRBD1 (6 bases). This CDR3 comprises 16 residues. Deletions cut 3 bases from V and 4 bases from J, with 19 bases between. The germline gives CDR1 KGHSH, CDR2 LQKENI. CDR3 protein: CASSPIATGIKYEQYF. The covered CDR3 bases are TGTGCCAGCTCACCGATAGCGACAGGCATCAAGTACGAG.

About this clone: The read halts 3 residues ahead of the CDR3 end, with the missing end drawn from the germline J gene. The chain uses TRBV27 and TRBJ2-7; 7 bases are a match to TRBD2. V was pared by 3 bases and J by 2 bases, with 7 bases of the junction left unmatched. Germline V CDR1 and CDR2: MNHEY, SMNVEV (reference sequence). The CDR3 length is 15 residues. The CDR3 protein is CASSLRGSPTYEQYF. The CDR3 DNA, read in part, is TGTGCCAGCAGTTTGCGCGGGAGCCCTACCTACGAG.

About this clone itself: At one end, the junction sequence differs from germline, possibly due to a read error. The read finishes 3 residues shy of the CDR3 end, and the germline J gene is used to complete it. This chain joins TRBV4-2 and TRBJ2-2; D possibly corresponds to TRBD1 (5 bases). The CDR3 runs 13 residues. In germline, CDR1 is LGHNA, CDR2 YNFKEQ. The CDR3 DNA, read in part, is TGCGCCAGCAGCACCGACAGAAATTCACCG. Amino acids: CASSTDRNSP. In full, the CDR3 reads CASSTDRNSPLFF.

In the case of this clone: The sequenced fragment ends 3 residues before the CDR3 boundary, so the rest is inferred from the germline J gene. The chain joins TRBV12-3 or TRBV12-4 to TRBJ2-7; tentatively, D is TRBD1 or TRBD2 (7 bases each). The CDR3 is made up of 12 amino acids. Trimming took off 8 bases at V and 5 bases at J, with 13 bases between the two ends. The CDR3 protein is CASQGEGHEQYF. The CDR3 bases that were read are TGTGCCAGCCAGGGGGAGGGGCACGAG.